The 5 T cell receptor beta chains listed next were all sequenced from one sample in a study of blood T cell repertoires in COVID-19. TCRdb's copy holds only in-frame clones and misses some; the assay was immunoSEQ multiplex PCR. The sample gives roughly 140,000 clones, approximately 82% of which show up once; approximately 7.1% is in the top ten. Sequences were obtained from peripheral blood. These receptor sequences come from a woman aged 45-60 years in a cohort sampled during active or convalescent COVID-19.

The chain has TRBV11-2 and TRBJ2-7; 10 bases match TRBD2. This CDR3 region has 14 residues. CDR1 is SGHAT, CDR2 FQNNGV, per germline. V was clipped by 4 bases and J by 7 bases; unmatched bases: 7. CDR3 amino acids: CASSWQAGGREQYF. CDR3 DNA: TGTGCCAGCAGCTGGCAAGCGGGGGGGCGGGAGCAGTACTTC.

The chain has TRBV19 and TRBJ1-1; TRBD1 matches 8 bases. CDR3 length: 12 amino acids. J lost 4 bases, V lost 8 bases, and 3 bases had no gene match. Germline V gene lookup returns CDR1 LNHDA and CDR2 SQIVND (reference sequence). The CDR3 DNA follows: TGTGCCAGTTCCAGGGGGCCCACTGAAGCTTTCTTT. Translated: CASSRGPTEAFF.

This chain connects TRBV18 to TRBJ2-3, with 8 positions matching TRBD2. CDR3 size: 15 residues. Per the germline V gene, CDR1 is KGHSH and CDR2 is LQKENI. V lost 6 bases to trimming and J lost 2 bases; unmatched junction nucleotides: 7. The CDR3 DNA reads as TGTGCCAGCTCTGACCGGGGGGGCCCCACAGATACGCAGTATTTT. The encoded protein is CASSDRGGPTDTQYF.

V is TRBV3-1 (or the pseudogene TRBV3-2) and J is TRBJ1-1; D remains ambiguous. Germline-derived CDR1 and CDR2 are LGHDT and YNNKEL (reference sequence). This CDR3 is built from 14 residues. V was cut by 3 bases and J by 5 bases, with 13 bases left in between. CDR3 sequence (DNA): TGTGCCAGCAGCCAGCCGGGGAGAGGAACTGAAGCTTTCTTT. It translates to CASSQPGRGTEAFF.

This chain uses TRBV5-1 with TRBJ1-2; 7 nucleotides line up with TRBD1. The germline gives CDR1 SGHRS, CDR2 YFSETQ. This CDR3 is built from 15 residues. V lost 4 bases and J lost 0; bases outside the gene matches: 6. CDR3 amino acids: CASSGGQQANYGYTF. The CDR3 DNA reads TGCGCCAGCAGCGGGGGACAGCAAGCTAACTATGGCTACACCTTC. The variable domain in full, completed from reference TRBV5-1 and TRBJ1-2, reads KAGVTQTPRYLIKTRGQQVTLSCSPISGHRSVSWYQQTPGQGLQFLFEYFSETQRNKGNFPGRFSGRQFSNSRSEMNVSTLELGDSALYLCASSGGQQANYGYTFGSGTRLTVV.